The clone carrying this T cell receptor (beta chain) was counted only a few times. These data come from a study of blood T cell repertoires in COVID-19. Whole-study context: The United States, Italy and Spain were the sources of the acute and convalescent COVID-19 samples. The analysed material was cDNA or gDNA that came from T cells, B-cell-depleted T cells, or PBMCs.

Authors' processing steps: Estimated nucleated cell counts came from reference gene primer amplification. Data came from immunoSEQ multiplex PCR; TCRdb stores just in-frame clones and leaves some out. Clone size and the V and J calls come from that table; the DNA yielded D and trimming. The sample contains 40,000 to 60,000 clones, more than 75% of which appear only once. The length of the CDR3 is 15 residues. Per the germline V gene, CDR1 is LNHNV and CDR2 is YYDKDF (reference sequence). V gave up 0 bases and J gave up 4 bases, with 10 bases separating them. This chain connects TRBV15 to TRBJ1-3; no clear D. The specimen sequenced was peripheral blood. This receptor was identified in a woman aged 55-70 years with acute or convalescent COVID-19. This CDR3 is CATSRDHGVGNTIYF. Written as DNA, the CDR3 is TGTGCCACCAGCAGAGACCACGGGGTCGGAAACACCATATATTTT. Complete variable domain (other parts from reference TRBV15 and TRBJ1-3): DAMVIQNPRYQVTQFGKPVTLSCSQTLNHNVMYWYQQKSSQAPKLLFHYYDKDFNNEADTPDNFQSRRPNTSFCFLDIRSPGLGDTAMYLCATSRDHGVGNTIYFGEGSWLTVV.